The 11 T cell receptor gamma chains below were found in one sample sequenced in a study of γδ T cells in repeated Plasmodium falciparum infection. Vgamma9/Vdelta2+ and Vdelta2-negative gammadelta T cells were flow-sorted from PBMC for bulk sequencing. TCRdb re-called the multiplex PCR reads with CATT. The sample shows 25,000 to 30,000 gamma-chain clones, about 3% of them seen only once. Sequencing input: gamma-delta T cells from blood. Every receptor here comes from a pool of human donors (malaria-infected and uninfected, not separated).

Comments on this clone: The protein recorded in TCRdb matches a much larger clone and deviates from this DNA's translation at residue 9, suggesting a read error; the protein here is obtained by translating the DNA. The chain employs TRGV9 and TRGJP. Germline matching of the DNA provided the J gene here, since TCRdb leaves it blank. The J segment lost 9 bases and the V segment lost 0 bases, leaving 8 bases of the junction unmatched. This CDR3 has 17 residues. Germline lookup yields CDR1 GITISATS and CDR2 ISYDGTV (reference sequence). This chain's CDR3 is CALWEVHKGLGKKIKVF. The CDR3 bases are TGTGCCTTGTGGGAGGTGCATAAAGGGTTGGGCAAAAAAATCAAGGTATTT.

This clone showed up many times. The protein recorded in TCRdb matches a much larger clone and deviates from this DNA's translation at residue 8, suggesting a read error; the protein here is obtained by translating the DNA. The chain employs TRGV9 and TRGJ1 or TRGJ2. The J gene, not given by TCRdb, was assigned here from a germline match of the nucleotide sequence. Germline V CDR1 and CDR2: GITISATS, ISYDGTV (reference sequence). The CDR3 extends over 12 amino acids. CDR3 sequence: CALWDQYCKKLF. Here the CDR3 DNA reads TGTGCCTTGTGGGATCAGTATTGTAAGAAACTCTTT.

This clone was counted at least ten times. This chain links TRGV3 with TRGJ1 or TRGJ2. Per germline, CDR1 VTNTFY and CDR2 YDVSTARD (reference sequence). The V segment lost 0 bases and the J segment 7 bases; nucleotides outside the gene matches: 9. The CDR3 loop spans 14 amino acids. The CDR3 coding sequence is TGTGCCACCTGGGACAGGCCGGGGATGTATAAGAAACTCTTT. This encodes CATWDRPGMYKKLF.

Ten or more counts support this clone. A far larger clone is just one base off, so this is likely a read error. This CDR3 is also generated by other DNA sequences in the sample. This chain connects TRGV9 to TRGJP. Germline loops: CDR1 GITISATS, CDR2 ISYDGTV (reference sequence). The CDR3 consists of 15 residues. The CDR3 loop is CALWDQELGKKIKVF. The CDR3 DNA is TGTGCCTTGTGGGACCAAGAGTTGGGCAAAAAAATCAAGGTGTTT.

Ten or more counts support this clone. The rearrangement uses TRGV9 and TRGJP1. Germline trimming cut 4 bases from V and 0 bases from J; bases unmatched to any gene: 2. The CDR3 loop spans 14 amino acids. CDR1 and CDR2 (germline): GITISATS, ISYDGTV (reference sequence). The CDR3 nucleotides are TGTGCCTTGTGGGATGATACCACTGGTTGGTTCAAGATATTT. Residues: CALWDDTTGWFKIF.

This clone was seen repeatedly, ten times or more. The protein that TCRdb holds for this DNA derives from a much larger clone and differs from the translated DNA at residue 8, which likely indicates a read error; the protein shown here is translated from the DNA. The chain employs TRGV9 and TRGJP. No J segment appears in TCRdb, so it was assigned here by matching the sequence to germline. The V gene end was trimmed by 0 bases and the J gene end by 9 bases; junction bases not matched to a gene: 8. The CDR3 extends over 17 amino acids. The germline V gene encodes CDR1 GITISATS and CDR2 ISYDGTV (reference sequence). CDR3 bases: TGTGCCTTGTGGGAGGTGCAAAGGGGGTTGGGCAAAAAAATCAAGGTATTT. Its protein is CALWEVQRGLGKKIKVF.

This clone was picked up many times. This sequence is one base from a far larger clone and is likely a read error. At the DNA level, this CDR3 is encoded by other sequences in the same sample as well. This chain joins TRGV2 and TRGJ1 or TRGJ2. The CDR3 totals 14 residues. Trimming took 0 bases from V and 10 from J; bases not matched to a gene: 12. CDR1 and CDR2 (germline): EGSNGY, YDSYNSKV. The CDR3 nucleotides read TGTGCCACCTGGGACGGGACTATTATGGACAAGAAACTCTTT. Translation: CATWDGTIMDKKLF.

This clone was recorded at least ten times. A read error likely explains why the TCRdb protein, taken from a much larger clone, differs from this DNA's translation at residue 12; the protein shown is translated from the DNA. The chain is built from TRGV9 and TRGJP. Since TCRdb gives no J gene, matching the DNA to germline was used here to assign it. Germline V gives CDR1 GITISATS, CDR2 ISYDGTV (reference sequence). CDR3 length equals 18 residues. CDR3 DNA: TGTGCCTTGTGGGAGGTAAGAACGCCCCGGTTGAGCAAAAAAATCAAGGTATTT. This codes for CALWEVRTPRLSKKIKVF.

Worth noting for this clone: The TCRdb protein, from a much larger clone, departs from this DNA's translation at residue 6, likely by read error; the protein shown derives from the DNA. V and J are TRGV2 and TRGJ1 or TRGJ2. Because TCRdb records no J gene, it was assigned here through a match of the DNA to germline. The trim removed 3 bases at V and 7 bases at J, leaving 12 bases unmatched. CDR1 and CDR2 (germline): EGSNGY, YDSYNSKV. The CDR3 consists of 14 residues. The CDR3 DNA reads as TGTGCCACCTGGGACAGGCACGTAAGGTATAAGAAACTCTTT. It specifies CATWDRHVRYKKLF.

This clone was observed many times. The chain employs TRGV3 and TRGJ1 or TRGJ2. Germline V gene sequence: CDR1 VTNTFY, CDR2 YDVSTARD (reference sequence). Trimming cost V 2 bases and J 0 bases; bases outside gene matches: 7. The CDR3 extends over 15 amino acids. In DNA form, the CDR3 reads TGTGCCACCTGGGACACCCATAGGAATTATTATAAGAAACTCTTT. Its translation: CATWDTHRNYYKKLF.

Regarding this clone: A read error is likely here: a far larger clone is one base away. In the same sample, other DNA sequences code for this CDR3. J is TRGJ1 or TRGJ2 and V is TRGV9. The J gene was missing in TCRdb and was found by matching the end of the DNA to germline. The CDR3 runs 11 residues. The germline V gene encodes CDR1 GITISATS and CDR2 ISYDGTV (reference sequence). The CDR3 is CALWEVFEKLF. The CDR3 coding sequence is TGTGCCTTATGGGAGGTGTTTGAGAAACTCTTT.